The rows below give T cell receptor beta chains drawn from one sample of a study of shared clonotypes between healthy human individuals. TCRdb's copy holds only in-frame clones and misses some; the assay was immunoSEQ multiplex PCR. The sample consists of some 1,900,000 clones, about 95% of them appearing once. The sample consisted of naive CD8+ T cells sorted from blood. Receptors were obtained from a man between 18 and 35 years old in good health. Each CDR3 is given with its conserved first and last residue. Fields, in order: clone size, J gene, D gene, V gene, CDR3 protein, CDR3 DNA. The D gene is left open where the match is weak. The size of a clone is reported for some rows only, either as once, few or many, or as a class for expanded clones.

abundance: .; j_gene: TRBJ2-1; d_gene: .; v_gene: TRBV6-5; CDR3aa: CASSPLDSYNEQFF; CDR3nt: TGTGCCAGCAGTCCCCTAGACTCCTACAATGAGCAGTTCTTC
abundance: .; j_gene: TRBJ2-7; d_gene: .; v_gene: TRBV7-9; CDR3aa: CASSRQGGEQYF; CDR3nt: TGTGCCAGCAGCCGACAGGGAGGCGAGCAGTACTTC
abundance: .; j_gene: TRBJ2-7; d_gene: .; v_gene: TRBV5-6; CDR3aa: CASQGTYEQYF; CDR3nt: TGTGCGTCGCAGGGAACCTACGAGCAGTACTTC
abundance: .; j_gene: TRBJ2-2; d_gene: .; v_gene: TRBV7-9; CDR3aa: CASSAPNTGELFF; CDR3nt: TGTGCCAGCAGCGCGCCGAACACCGGGGAGCTGTTTTTT
abundance: .; j_gene: TRBJ2-3; d_gene: .; v_gene: TRBV10-3; CDR3aa: CAISTISTDTQYF; CDR3nt: TGTGCCATCAGTACAATAAGCACAGATACGCAGTATTTT
abundance: .; j_gene: TRBJ1-2; d_gene: .; v_gene: TRBV4-1; CDR3aa: CASSPLRGEDYGYTF; CDR3nt: TGCGCCAGCAGCCCCTTACGGGGGGAGGACTATGGCTACACCTTC
abundance: .; j_gene: TRBJ1-5; d_gene: .; v_gene: TRBV27; CDR3aa: CASSDQGNQPQHF; CDR3nt: TGTGCCAGCAGTGATCAGGGGAATCAGCCCCAGCATTTT
abundance: few; j_gene: TRBJ1-1; d_gene: .; v_gene: TRBV29-1; CDR3aa: CSVDDTEAFF; CDR3nt: TGCAGCGTTGACGACACTGAAGCTTTCTTT
abundance: .; j_gene: TRBJ2-1; d_gene: .; v_gene: TRBV30; CDR3aa: CAWSVLHSSYNEQFF; CDR3nt: TGTGCCTGGAGTGTACTTCACTCCTCCTACAATGAGCAGTTCTTC
abundance: .; j_gene: TRBJ2-4; d_gene: .; v_gene: TRBV5-4; CDR3aa: CASSLAGKNIQYF; CDR3nt: TGTGCCAGCAGCTTGGCGGGGAAAAACATTCAGTACTTC
abundance: once; j_gene: TRBJ2-5; d_gene: TRBD1; v_gene: TRBV10-3; CDR3aa: CAISDRTGGIEGETQYF; CDR3nt: TGTGCCATCAGTGATAGGACAGGGGGCATAGAGGGGGAGACCCAGTACTTC
abundance: .; j_gene: TRBJ2-7; d_gene: TRBD1; v_gene: TRBV19; CDR3aa: CASSVSGQAYEQYF; CDR3nt: TGTGCCAGTAGTGTTTCGGGACAGGCCTACGAGCAGTACTTC
abundance: .; j_gene: TRBJ1-1; d_gene: .; v_gene: TRBV30; CDR3aa: CAWGAVSSEAFF; CDR3nt: TGTGCCTGGGGGGCAGTGAGTTCTGAAGCTTTCTTT
abundance: .; j_gene: TRBJ1-2; d_gene: .; v_gene: TRBV4-1; CDR3aa: CASSQGAGTQDGYTF; CDR3nt: TGCGCCAGCAGCCAAGGCGCCGGGACTCAGGATGGCTACACCTTC
abundance: few; j_gene: TRBJ1-1; d_gene: .; v_gene: TRBV30; CDR3aa: CAWFRGDLTAFF; CDR3nt: TGTGCCTGGTTCAGGGGTGACCTAACGGCTTTCTTT
abundance: .; j_gene: TRBJ1-2; d_gene: TRBD1; v_gene: TRBV30; CDR3aa: CAWTIWGQGRDYGYTF; CDR3nt: TGTGCCTGGACCATCTGGGGACAGGGACGCGACTATGGCTACACCTTC
abundance: .; j_gene: TRBJ1-5; d_gene: .; v_gene: TRBV27; CDR3aa: CASSLSGPGLNQPQHF; CDR3nt: TGTGCCAGCAGTTTGAGCGGACCGGGGCTTAACCAGCCCCAGCATTTT
abundance: .; j_gene: TRBJ1-1; d_gene: .; v_gene: TRBV7-9; CDR3aa: CASSPGVGPKVEAFF; CDR3nt: TGTGCCAGCAGCCCAGGGGTAGGGCCGAAAGTCGAAGCTTTCTTT
abundance: .; j_gene: TRBJ2-1; d_gene: .; v_gene: TRBV5-6; CDR3aa: CASSSQGWDEQFF; CDR3nt: TGTGCCAGCAGCTCTCAGGGGTGGGATGAGCAGTTCTTC
abundance: .; j_gene: TRBJ2-7; d_gene: .; v_gene: TRBV6-6; CDR3aa: CASSVSGSSYEQYF; CDR3nt: TGTGCCAGCAGCGTTAGCGGTAGCTCCTACGAGCAGTACTTC
abundance: .; j_gene: TRBJ1-5; d_gene: .; v_gene: TRBV6-5; CDR3aa: CASRTNQPQHF; CDR3nt: TGTGCCAGCAGAACTAATCAGCCCCAGCATTTT
abundance: .; j_gene: TRBJ2-1; d_gene: TRBD2; v_gene: TRBV6-6; CDR3aa: CASSYSSSGRRNEQFF; CDR3nt: TGTGCCAGCAGTTACTCGAGTAGCGGGAGGCGGAATGAGCAGTTCTTC